Reported below is one TCR beta chain. Assay used: immunoSEQ multiplex PCR; TCRdb lists only in-frame clones, some missing. This table has approximately 300,000 clones, roughly 90% appearing once. This sample stems from a study of blood T cell repertoires in COVID-19. Sequencing was carried out using PBMCs or T cells enriched from blood (not recorded which). This receptor was taken from a young woman who had recovered from COVID-19.

The CDR3 sequence: CASSSGGGTVNYGYTF. CDR3 in DNA: TGTGCCAGCAGCTCGGGTGGGGGGACAGTTAACTATGGCTACACCTTC. V gene TRBV5-4 combines with J gene TRBJ1-2; 7 bases fit TRBD1. Per germline, CDR1 SGHNT and CDR2 YYREEE (reference sequence). This CDR3 has 16 amino acids. Trimming removed 3 bases from V and 1 base from J; junction bases left unmatched: 9.